This T cell receptor (beta chain) appears in the sequencing data of a study of control samples from healthy donors and cancer patients. Only one count was recorded for this clone. Clones were sequenced by immunoSEQ multiplex PCR, and TCRdb holds only the in-frame ones, with some missing. The sample holds some 190,000 clones, around 93% seen once. V lost 0 bases, J lost 3 bases, and 10 bases lay in between. The germline V gene encodes CDR1 SGDLS and CDR2 YYNGEE. The CDR3 sequence is 15 residues long. V and J are TRBV9 and TRBJ1-3; tentative D call: TRBD1 (5 bases). This receptor was taken from a man aged 25 to 40 in good health. Material: blood. CDR3 loop: CASSVAGGNGNTIYF. The CDR3 DNA reads as TGTGCCAGCAGCGTAGCTGGGGGTAATGGAAACACCATATATTTT.